Reported below is one TCR beta chain. The data originate from a study of blood T cell repertoires in COVID-19. For the study at large: The United States, Italy and Spain provided the acute and convalescent COVID-19 samples.

Libraries were prepared by immunoSEQ multiplex PCR; TCRdb keeps only in-frame clonotypes and omits some of them. The sample contains about 140,000 clones, less than 85% of which appear only once. Germline V CDR1 and CDR2: MNHEY, SMNVEV (reference sequence). The CDR3 is 15 amino acids. Trimming removed 6 bases from V and 3 bases from J, with 17 bases in between. The sequenced sample was peripheral blood. The TCR comes from a human donor in a cohort sampled during active COVID-19. This chain joins TRBV27 and TRBJ1-1; D call uncertain. CDR3 DNA sequence: TGTGCCAGCAGCCTGAGAGGGAGTCGGGACACTGAAGCTTTCTTT. The encoded protein is CASSLRGSRDTEAFF.